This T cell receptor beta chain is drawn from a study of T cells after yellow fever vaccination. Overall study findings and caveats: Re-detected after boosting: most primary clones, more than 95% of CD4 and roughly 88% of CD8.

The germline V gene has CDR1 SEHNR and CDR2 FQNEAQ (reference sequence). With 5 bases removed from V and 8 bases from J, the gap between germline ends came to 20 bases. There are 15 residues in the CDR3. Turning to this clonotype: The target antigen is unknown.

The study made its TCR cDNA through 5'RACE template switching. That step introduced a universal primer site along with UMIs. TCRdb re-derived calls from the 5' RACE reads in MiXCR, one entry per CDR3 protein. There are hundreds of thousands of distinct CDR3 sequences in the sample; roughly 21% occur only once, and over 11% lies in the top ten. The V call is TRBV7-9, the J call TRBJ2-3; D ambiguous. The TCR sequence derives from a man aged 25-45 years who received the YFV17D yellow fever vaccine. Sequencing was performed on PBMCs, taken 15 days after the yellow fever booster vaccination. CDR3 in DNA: TGTGCCAGCAGCCCTCCCGCTTCCCCAACGGGTACGCAGTATTTT. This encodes CASSPPASPTGTQYF.